The entry below describes one T cell receptor (beta chain). Its target antigen remains unknown. Within one base of it there is no much larger clone, and no base qualities were kept. These data are taken from a study of regulatory dendritic cells for organ transplantation (dated by TCRdb to 2015 to 2018). With respect to the entire study: Regulatory dendritic cells were generated from monocytes cultured with vitamin D3 on days 0 and 4 and IL-10 on day 4. On day 6, LPS was added to the DC cultures so that the response of the DCs to a potent maturation-inducing agent could be evaluated. The TCRbeta repertoires of sorted naive and memory CD4+ and CD8+ T cells were sequenced before and after allostimulation with regulatory or mature dendritic cells.

The CDR3 covers 14 residues, taking in both the cysteine and the phenylalanine. Just the 42-base CDR3 DNA is kept, in frame starting at base 1. The germline V gene sets CDR1 to SGDLS and CDR2 to YYNGEE. V is shortened by 3 bases, J by 3 bases, and the region joining them spans 13 bases. The TCRbeta CDR3 regions were amplified in a multiplexed two-step PCR with Vbeta-specific forward primers and Jbeta-specific reverse primers. TCRbeta libraries were sequenced on an Illumina instrument through the immunoSEQ service. Concerning the study's data processing: IMGT annotation was used to assign V, D and J genes, and synthetic CDR3 analogues were used to correct the counts for multiplex PCR bias. In the immunoSEQ Analyzer, repertoire clonality was calculated as one minus the normalized Shannon entropy. Whether a clone counted as expanded was decided by Fisher's exact test with Benjamini-Hochberg false discovery rate control and a two-tailed cutoff of P<0.01. Not all clones reach the TCRdb copy of this immuneACCESS table, which keeps in-frame sequences only. Checked studies attribute under half of the gap to unresolved V genes and leave the rest unexplained. That table gives V, J and clone size, and the DNA gave D and trimming. For this sample the table gives roughly 5,800 clones, of which approximately 74% were detected only once. The top ten hold roughly 21% of the sample.

Study-wide findings and limitations: The repertoires of naive CD4+ and CD8+ T cells were highly diverse, while memory cell repertoires were less diverse, with memory CD8+ cells being the most oligoclonal. Of the resting subsets, memory CD8+ T cells had the largest number of alloreactive TCR clonotypes. Allostimulation expanded memory CD8+ clones in both subjects, but regulatory dendritic cells appeared to induce more limited expansion than mature dendritic cells. Only two subjects were sequenced, and the authors noted considerable between-individual heterogeneity in the alloreactive memory CD8+ T cell pool.

Sorted T cell subsets were CFSE-labeled and co-cultured for 4 to 6 days with allogeneic regulatory or mature dendritic cells at a 1:10 DC:T ratio. Naive T cells were sorted as CD45RA+ and memory T cells as CD45RO+ CD4+ or CD8+ cells by FACS. A couple of healthy control subjects provided the T cells used for TCR sequencing. Genomic DNA was extracted with the Qiagen DNeasy Blood & Tissue Kit. Recombination connected TRBV9 to TRBJ2-7; the D call is possibly TRBD1 or TRBD2, each sharing 6 bases. This receptor was identified in a human donor in good health. Input material: memory CD8+ T cells from blood cultured with regulatory dendritic cells. The sample's cell subset or site label, decoded: CD45RO+ memory T cells. The nucleotide sequence is given as TGTGCCAGCAGCGCCGGGGGCTTCAGCTACGAGCAGTACTTC. Its protein reads: CASSAGGFSYEQYF.